This entry features one T cell receptor (beta chain) sequence. The antigen remains unidentified. TCRdb used MiXCR to reprocess the 5' RACE reads, holding one entry per CDR3 protein. Of fewer than 250,000 distinct CDR3 sequences listed, approximately 7.8% were seen once; the top ten hold approximately 5.4%. CDR3 length: 17 residues. With 1 base removed from V and 0 bases from J, the gap between germline ends came to 10 bases. The sample belongs to a study of identical twins. Study outcomes and limitations: Beta clonotypes that were abundant in cord blood contained fewer insertions, a pattern absent from memory repertoires. Out-of-frame TCR alpha sharing in monozygotic twins exceeded recombination model predictions.

The data also belong to a second study, concerning yellow fever vaccine responses in identical twins.

V and J are TRBV12-3 or TRBV12-4 and TRBJ2-6; maybe TRBD1 (6 bases). The TCR comes from a woman younger than 30 in good health. The sequenced sample consisted of CD8+ T cells sorted from blood. The CDR3 DNA reads as TGTGCCAGCAGTTTAGGGACAGCAAGCTCTGGGGCCAACGTCCTGACTTTC. Protein product: CASSLGTASSGANVLTF.